These T cell receptor beta chains were read from a single sample in a study of chemoradiotherapy in HPV16-positive cancers. TCRdb keeps only in-frame clones here, not all; method: immunoSEQ multiplex PCR. The profile covers about 10,000 clones, with 86% appearing a single time and roughly 2.4% taken by the ten largest. This material consisted of blood, taken from a patient who underwent chemoradiotherapy. Receptors were obtained from a human donor with HPV-associated anogenital cancer. CDR3s include the opening cysteine and the closing phenylalanine or tryptophan. Clone size appears in some rows only: once, few, many, or a class for an expanded clone.

.,TRBV5-6,TRBJ2-7,CASSLGRGKGEQYF
.,TRBV7-2,TRBJ1-3,CASSLADRGPGNTIYF
.,TRBV21-1,TRBJ1-4,CANGRCGKLFF
.,TRBV19,TRBJ1-3,CASRTAFSGNTIYF
.,TRBV18,TRBJ2-5,CASTSDRATKGTQYF
.,TRBV29-1,TRBJ1-6,CSVGTQPSSPLHF
.,TRBV2,TRBJ1-2,CASSERGPNYGYTF
few,TRBV5-1,TRBJ1-2,CASSLVSQGGGYTF
.,TRBV18,TRBJ1-3,CASSRGSGSGNTIYF
.,TRBV5-1,TRBJ2-7,CASSLGGTGNFHEQYF
.,TRBV28,TRBJ2-7,CASSHSYEQYF
.,TRBV27,TRBJ1-1,CASSFSGSNTEAFF
few,TRBV7-9,TRBJ1-3,CASSLRPGGSDTIYF
once,TRBV10-3,TRBJ1-1,CAISDPLYSYTEAFF
.,TRBV25-1,TRBJ1-6,CASSESGAGSGSPLHF
.,TRBV6-5,TRBJ1-4,CASWGQGHEKLFF